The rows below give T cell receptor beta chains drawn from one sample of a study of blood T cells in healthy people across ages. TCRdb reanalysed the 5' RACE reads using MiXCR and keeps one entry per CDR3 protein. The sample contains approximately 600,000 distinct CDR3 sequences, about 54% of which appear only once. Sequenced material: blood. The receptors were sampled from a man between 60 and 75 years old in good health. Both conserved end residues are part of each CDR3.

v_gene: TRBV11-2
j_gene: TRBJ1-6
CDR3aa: CASSPAAGSPLHF

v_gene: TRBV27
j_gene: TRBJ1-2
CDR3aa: CASSFGAGGGSPYGYTF

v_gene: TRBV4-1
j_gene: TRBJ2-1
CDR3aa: CASSQDATGVHYNEQFF

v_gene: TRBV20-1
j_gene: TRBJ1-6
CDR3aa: CSARAPAYSPLHF

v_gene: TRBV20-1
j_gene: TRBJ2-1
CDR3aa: CSLPGASNEQFF

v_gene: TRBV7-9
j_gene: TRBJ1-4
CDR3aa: CASSGGSEKLFF

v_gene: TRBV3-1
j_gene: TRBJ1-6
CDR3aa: CASRATGVGSPLHF

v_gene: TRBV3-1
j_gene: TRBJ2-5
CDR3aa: CASSHAGRGRRETQYF

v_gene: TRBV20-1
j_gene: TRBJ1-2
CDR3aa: CSARGGSEGGSYGYTF

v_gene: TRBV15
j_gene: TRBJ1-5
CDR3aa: CATSRDRGSSQPQHF

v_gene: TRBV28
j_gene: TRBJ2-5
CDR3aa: CASSPAGVLQETQYF

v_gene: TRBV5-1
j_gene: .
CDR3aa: CASSLDSNNEQYF

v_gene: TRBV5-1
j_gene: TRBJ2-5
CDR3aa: CASSFQRGGGQETQYF

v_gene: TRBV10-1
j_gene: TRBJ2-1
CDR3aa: CASSCRGTSGGAGYNEQFF

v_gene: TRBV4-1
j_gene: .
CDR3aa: CASSQDVTTRSSYNEQYF

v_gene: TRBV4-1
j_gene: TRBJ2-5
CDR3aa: CASSLSPQGFTETQYF

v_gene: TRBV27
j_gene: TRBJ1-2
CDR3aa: CASSEGGDYYGYTF

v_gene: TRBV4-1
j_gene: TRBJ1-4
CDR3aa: CASSQDGRGGEKLFF

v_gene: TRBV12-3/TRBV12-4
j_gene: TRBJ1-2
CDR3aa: CASSLTGRTYGYTF

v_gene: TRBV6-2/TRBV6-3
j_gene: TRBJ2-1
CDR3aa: CVSSPIAGGIVFF

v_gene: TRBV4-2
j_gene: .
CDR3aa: CASSQADGGTYNEQYF

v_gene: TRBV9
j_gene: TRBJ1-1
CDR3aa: CASSVVGRAATEAFF

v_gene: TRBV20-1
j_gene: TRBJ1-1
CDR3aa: CSARDFGRDTEAFF

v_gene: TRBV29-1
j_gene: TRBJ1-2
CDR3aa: CSVRRRLSDGYTF

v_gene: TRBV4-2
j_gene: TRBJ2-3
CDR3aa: CASSQNPLAGGRTDTQYF

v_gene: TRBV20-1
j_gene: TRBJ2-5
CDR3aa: CSASDRGAAGDNEQYF

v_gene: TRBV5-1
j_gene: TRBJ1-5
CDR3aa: CASSLGVDSNQPQHF

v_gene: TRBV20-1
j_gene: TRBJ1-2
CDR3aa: CSARDRRGRRLNYGYTF

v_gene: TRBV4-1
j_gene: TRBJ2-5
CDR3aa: CASSQDRGGHETQYF

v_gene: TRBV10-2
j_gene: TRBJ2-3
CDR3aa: CASRRWAENTDTQYF

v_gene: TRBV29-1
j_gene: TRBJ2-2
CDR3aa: CSVGQGDGGELFF

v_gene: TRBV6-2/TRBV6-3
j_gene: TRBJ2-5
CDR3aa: CASTDGPGAQYF

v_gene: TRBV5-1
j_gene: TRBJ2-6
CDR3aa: CASSLVGTGGYSGANVLTF

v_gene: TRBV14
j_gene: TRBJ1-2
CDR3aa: CASSHPTGGGGYTF

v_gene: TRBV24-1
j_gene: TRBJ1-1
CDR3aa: CATSSSTELDTEAFF

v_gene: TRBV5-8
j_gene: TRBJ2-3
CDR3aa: CASSLGQPPGDTQYF

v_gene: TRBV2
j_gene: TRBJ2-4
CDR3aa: CASTGLAGPLAKNIQYF

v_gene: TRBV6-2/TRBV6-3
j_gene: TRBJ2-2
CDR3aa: CASSYTLAPTGELFF

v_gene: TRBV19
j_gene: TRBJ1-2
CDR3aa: CASKSGQGAVYGYTF

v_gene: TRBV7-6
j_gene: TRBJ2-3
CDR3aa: CASSLDISSSRRDTQYF

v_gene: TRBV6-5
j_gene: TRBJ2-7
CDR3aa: CASSSPFDEQYF

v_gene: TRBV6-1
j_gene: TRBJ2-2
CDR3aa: CASTLTVTNIGELFF

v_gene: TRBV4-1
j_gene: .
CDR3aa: CASSQDPGLEQYF

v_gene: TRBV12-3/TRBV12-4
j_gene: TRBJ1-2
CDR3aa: CASSTGTPVDSYGYTF

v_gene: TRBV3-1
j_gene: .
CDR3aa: CASSQDARAGGPIYEQYF

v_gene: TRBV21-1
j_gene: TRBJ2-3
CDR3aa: CASSKVEEGASTDTQYF

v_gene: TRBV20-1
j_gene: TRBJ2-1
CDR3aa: CSARGGGQTQFF

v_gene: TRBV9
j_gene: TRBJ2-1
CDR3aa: CASSVSMGLVGNEQFF

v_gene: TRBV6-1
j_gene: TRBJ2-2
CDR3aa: CASRGQVANTGELFF

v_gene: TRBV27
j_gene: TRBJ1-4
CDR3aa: CASSLSLATNEKLFF

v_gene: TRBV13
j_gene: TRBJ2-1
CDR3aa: CASSLGQGLSYNEQFF

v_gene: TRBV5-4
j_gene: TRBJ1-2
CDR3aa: CASSLAATLYGYTF

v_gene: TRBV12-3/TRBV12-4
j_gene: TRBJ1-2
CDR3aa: CATGTSNYGYPF

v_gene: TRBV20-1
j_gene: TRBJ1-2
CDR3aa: CSAKGGDYGYTF